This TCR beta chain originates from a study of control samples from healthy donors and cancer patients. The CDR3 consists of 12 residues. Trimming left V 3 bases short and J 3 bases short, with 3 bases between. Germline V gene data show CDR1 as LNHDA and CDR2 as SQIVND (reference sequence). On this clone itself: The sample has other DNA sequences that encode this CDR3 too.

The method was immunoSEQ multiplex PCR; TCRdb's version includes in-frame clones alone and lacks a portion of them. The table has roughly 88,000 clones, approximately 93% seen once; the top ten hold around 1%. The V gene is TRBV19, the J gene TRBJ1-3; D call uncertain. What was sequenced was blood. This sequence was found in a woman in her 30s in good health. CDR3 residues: CASSIGGNTIYF. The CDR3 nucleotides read TGTGCCAGTAGTATCGGTGGAAACACCATATATTTT.